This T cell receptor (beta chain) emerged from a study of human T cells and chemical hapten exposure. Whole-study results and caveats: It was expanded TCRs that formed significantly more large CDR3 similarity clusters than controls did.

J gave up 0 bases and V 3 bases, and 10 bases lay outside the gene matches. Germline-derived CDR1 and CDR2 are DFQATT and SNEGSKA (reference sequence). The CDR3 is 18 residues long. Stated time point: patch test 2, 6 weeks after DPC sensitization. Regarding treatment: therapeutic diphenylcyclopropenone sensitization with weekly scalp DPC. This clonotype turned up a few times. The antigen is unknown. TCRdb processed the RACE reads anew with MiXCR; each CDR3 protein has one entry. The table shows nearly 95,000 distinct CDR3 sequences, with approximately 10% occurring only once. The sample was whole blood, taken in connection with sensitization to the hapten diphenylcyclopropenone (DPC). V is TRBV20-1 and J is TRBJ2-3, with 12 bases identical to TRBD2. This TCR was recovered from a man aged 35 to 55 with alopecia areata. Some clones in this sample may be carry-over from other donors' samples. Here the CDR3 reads CSARWLAGGPVSTDTQYF. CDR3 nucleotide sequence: TGCAGTGCTAGGTGGCTAGCGGGAGGGCCCGTCAGCACAGATACGCAGTATTTT.